This T cell receptor beta chain was sequenced for a study of response to subunit inactivated influenza vaccine. This clonotype appeared a single time. Its antigen is as yet unknown. Findings of the study overall: New T cells are recruited in small numbers by each seasonal influenza vaccination, according to the authors' suggestion.

TCRdb reanalysed the RT-PCR reads using MiXCR and keeps one entry per CDR3 protein. The sample has approximately 680,000 distinct CDR3 sequences; approximately 14% are singletons. J lost 2 bases, V lost 3 bases, and 3 bases had no gene match. This CDR3 has 14 residues. The germline V gene has CDR1 DFQATT and CDR2 SNEGSKA (reference sequence). The chain is built from TRBV20-1 and TRBJ2-7; 11 bases align to TRBD2. Sequencing used PBMCs from blood, obtained 11 to 12 days after vaccination. This receptor was identified in a man between 50 and 59 years old who received an inactivated influenza vaccine. CDR3 loop: CSASPTSGAYEQYF. The CDR3 DNA reads TGCAGTGCTAGCCCGACTAGCGGGGCCTACGAGCAGTACTTC.